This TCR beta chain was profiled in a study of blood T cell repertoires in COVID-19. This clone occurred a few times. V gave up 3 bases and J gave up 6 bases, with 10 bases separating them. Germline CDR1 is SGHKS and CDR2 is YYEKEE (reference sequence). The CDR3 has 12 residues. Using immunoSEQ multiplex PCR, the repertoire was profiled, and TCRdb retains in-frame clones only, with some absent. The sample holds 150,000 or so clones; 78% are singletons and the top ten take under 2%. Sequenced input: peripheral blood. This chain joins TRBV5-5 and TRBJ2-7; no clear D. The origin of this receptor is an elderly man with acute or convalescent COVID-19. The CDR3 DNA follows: TGTGCCAGCAGCTGGAGTCTGACCGAGCAGTACGTC. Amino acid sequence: CASSWSLTEQYV.